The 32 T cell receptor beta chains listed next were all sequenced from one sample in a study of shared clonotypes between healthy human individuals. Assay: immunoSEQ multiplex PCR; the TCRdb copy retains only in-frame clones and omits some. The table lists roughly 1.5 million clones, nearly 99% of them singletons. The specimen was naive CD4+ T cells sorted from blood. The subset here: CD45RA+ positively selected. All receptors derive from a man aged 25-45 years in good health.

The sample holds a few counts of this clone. The CDR3 loop reads CASSYRGDQPQHF. Here the CDR3 DNA reads TGTGCCAGCAGTTACCGAGGTGATCAGCCCCAGCATTTT. The rearrangement links TRBV6-5 to TRBJ1-5, with unresolved D. CDR3 size: 13 residues. Germline lookup yields CDR1 MNHEY and CDR2 SVGAGI. Trimming took 2 bases from V and 5 from J, leaving 7 bases between them.

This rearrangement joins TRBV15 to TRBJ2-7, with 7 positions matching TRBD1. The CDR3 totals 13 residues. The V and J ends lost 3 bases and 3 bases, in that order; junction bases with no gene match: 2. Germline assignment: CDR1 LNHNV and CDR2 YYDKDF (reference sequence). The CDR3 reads CATSRGQHYEQYF. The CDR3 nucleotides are TGTGCCACCAGCAGGGGACAGCACTACGAGCAGTACTTC.

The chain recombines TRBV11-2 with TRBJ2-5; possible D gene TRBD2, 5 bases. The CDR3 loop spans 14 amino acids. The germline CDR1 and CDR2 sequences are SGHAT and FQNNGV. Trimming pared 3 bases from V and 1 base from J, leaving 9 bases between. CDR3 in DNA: TGTGCCAGCAGCTTTCGGGATCGCCAAGAGACCCAGTACTTC. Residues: CASSFRDRQETQYF.

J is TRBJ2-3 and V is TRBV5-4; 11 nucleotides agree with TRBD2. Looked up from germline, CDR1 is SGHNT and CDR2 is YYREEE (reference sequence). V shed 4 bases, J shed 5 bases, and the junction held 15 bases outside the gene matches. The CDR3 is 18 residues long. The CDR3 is CASSPRTKLAGVGDTQYF. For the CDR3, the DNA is TGTGCCAGCAGCCCTAGGACAAAACTAGCGGGAGTTGGAGATACGCAGTATTTT.

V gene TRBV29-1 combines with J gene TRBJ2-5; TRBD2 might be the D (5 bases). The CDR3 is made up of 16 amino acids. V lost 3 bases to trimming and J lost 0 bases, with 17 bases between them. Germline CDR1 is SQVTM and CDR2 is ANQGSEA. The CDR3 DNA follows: TGCAGCGTTGACATGAGGGTCTTGGGGTACCAAGAGACCCAGTACTTC. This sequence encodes CSVDMRVLGYQETQYF.

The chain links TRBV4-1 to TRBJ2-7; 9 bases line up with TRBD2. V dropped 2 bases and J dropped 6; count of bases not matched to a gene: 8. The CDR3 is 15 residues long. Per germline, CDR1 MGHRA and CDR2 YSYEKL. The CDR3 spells CASSQREGTSSEQYF. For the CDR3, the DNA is TGCGCCAGCAGCCAAAGAGAGGGGACTAGCAGCGAGCAGTACTTC.

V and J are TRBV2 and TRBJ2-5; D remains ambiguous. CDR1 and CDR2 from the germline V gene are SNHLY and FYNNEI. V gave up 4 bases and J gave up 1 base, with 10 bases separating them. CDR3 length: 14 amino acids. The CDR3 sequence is CASSVGAPQETQYF. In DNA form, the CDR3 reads TGTGCCAGCAGTGTCGGAGCACCCCAAGAGACCCAGTACTTC. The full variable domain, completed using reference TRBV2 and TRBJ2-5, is EPEVTQTPSHQVTQMGQEVILRCVPISNHLYFYWYRQILGQKVEFLVSFYNNEISEKSEIFDDQFSVERPDGSNFTLKIRSTKLEDSAMYFCASSVGAPQETQYFGPGTRLLVL.

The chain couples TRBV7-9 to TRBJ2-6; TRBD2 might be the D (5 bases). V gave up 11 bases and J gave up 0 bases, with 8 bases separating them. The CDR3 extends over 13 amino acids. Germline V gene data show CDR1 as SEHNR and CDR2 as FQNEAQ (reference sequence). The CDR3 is CAGGFSGANVLTF. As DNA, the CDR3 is TGTGCCGGAGGATTCTCTGGGGCCAACGTCCTGACTTTC.

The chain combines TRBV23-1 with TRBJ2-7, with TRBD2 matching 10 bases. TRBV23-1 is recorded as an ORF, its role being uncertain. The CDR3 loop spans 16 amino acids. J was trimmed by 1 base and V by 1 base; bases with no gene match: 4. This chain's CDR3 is CASSQYRAGGSYEQYF. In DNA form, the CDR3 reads TGCGCCAGCAGTCAATACCGAGCGGGAGGGTCCTACGAGCAGTACTTC.

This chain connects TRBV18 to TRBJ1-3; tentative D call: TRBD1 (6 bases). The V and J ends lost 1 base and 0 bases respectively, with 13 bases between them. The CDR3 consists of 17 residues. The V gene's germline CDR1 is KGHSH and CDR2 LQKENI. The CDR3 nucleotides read TGTGCCAGCTCACCACTACAACAGGGCCACTCTGGAAACACCATATATTTT. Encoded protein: CASSPLQQGHSGNTIYF. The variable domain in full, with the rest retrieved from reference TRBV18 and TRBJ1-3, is NAGVMQNPRHLVRRRGQEARLRCSPMKGHSHVYWYRQLPEEGLKFMVYLQKENIIDESGMPKERFSAEFPKEGPSILRIQQVVRGDSAAYFCASSPLQQGHSGNTIYFGEGSWLTVV.

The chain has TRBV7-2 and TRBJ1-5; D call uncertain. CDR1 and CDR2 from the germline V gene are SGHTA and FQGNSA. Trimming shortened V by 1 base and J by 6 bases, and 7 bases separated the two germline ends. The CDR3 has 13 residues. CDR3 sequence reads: CASSLGASQPQHF. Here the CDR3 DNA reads TGTGCCAGCAGCTTAGGGGCCAGTCAGCCCCAGCATTTT.

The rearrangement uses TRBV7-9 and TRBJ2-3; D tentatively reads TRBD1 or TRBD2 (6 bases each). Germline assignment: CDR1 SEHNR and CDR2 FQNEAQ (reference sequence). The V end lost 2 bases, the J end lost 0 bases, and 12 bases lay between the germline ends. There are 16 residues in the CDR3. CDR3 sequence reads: CASSLWGASSTDTQYF. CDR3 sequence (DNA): TGTGCCAGCAGCTTATGGGGGGCTAGCAGCACAGATACGCAGTATTTT.

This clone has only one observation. DNA for the CDR3: TGCGCCAGCAGCCAAGATTGGTTCTCCTACGAGCAGTACTTC. This sequence encodes CASSQDWFSYEQYF. This chain joins TRBV4-1 and TRBJ2-7; the D is unclear. Germline assignment: CDR1 MGHRA and CDR2 YSYEKL. CDR3 length: 14 amino acids. The V gene lost 0 bases and the J gene lost 0 bases, with 6 bases spanning the gap.

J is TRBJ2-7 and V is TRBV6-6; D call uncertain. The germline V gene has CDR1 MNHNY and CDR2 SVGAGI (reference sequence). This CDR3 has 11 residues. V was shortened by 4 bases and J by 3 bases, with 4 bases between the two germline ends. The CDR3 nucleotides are TGTGCCAGCAGTTCGGACTACGAGCAGTACTTC. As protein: CASSSDYEQYF.

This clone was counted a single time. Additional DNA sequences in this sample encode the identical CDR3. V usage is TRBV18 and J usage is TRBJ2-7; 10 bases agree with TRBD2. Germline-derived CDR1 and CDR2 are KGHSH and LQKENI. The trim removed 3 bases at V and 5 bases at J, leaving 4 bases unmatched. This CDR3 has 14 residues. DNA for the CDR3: TGTGCCAGCTCACCGACCGGGACTAGCGACGAGCAGTACTTC. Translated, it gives CASSPTGTSDEQYF.

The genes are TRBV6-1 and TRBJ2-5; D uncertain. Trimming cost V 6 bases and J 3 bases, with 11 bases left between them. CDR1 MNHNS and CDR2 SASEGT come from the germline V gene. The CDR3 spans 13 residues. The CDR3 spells CASRARVKETQYF. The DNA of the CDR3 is TGTGCCAGCAGGGCCAGAGTAAAAGAGACCCAGTACTTC.

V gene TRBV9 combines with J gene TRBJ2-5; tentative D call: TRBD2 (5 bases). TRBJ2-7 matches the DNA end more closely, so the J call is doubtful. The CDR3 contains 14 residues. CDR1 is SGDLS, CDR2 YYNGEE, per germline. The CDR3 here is CASSEADGNYEQYF. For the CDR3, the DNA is TGTGCCAGCAGCGAAGCGGACGGAAACTACGAGCAGTACTTC.

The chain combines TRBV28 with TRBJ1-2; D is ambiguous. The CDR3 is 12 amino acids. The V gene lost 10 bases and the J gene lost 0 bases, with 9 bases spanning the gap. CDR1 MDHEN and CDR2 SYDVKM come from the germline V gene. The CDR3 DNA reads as TGTGCCACCGGAGATCCTAACTATGGCTACACCTTC. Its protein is CATGDPNYGYTF.

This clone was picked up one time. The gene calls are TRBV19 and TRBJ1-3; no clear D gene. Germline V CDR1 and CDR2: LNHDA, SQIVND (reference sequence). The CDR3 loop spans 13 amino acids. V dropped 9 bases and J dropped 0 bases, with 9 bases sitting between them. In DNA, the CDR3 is TGTGCCAGCCGCCAAAACTCTGGAAACACCATATATTTT. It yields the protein CASRQNSGNTIYF.

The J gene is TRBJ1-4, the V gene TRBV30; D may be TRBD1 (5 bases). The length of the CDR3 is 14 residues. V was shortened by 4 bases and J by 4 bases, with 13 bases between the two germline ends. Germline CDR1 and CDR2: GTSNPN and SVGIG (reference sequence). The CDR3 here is CAWTGYGHNEKLFF. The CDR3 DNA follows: TGTGCCTGGACCGGTTACGGACATAATGAAAAACTGTTTTTT.

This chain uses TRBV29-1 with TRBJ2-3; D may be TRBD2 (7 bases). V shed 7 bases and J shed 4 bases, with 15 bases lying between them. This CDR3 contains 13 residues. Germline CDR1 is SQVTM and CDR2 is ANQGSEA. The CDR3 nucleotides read TGCAGCGGGGGGGCTAGCGGCCCAGATACGCAGTATTTT. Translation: CSGGASGPDTQYF.

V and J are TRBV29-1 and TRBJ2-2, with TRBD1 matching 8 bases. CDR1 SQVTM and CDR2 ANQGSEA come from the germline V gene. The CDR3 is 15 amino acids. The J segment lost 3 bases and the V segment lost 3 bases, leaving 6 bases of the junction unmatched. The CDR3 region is CSVDGDRGYTGELFF. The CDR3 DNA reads TGCAGCGTTGATGGCGACAGGGGATACACCGGGGAGCTGTTTTTT.

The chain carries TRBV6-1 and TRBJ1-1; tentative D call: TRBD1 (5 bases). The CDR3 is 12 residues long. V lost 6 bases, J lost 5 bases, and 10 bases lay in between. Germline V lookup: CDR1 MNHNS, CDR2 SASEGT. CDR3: CASSGRVTEAFF. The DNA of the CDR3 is TGTGCCAGCAGCGGCAGGGTTACTGAAGCTTTCTTT.

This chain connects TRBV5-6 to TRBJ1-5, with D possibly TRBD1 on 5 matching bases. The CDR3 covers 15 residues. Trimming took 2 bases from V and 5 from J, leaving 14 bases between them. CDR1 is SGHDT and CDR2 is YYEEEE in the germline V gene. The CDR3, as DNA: TGTGCCAGCAGCTTTTGGGCCCTGGGGGATCAGCCCCAGCATTTT. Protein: CASSFWALGDQPQHF. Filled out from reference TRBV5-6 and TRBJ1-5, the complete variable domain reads DAGVTQSPTHLIKTRGQQVTLRCSPKSGHDTVSWYQQALGQGPQFIFQYYEEEERQRGNFPDRFSGHQFPNYSSELNVNALLLGDSALYLCASSFWALGDQPQHFGDGTRLSIL.

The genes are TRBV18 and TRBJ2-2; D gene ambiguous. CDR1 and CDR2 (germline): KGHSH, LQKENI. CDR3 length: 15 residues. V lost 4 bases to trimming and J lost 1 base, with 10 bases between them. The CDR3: CASSQFTENTGELFF. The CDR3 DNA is TGTGCCAGCTCACAATTCACCGAGAACACCGGGGAGCTGTTTTTT.

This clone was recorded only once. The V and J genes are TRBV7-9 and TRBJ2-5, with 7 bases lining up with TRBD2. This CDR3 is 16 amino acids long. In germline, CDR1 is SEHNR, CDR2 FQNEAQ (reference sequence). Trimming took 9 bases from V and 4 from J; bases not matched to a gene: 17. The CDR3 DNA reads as TGTGCCAGTGCTTACGGGAGGACTGCGAACGGAGAGACCCAGTACTTC. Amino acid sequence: CASAYGRTANGETQYF.

CDR3 in DNA: TGCGCCAGCAGCTTGGAAGGGTGGGGCAATGAAAAACTGTTTTTT. Translation gives CASSLEGWGNEKLFF. The chain couples TRBV5-1 to TRBJ1-4; perhaps TRBD1 as D (5 bases). V lost 0 bases, J lost 5 bases, and 11 bases lay in between. Germline V CDR1 and CDR2: SGHRS, YFSETQ. This CDR3 is 15 amino acids long.

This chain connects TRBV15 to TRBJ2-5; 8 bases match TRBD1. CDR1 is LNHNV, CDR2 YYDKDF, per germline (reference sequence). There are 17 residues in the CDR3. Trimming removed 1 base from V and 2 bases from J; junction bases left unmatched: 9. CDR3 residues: CATSRGWGQEKQETQYF. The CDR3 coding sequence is TGTGCCACCAGCAGAGGGTGGGGACAGGAAAAGCAAGAGACCCAGTACTTC.

The DNA for the CDR3 is TGTGCCAGCATTTCGTTTTTAGAAAACACTGAAGCTTTCTTT. As protein: CASISFLENTEAFF. The V call is TRBV28, the J call TRBJ1-1, with D hard to call. Trimming left V 7 bases short and J 2 bases short, with 14 bases between. Germline CDR1 and CDR2: MDHEN and SYDVKM. This CDR3 contains 14 residues.

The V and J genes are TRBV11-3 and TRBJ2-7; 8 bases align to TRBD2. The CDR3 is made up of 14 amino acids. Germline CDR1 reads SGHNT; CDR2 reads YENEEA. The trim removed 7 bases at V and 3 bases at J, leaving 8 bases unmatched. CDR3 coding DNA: TGTGCCAGCACCTCGGGACTAGTCAACTACGAGCAGTACTTC. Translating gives CASTSGLVNYEQYF.

This CDR3 is CASSPPGLAGHYNEQFF. CDR3 coding DNA: TGTGCCAGCTCACCACCGGGACTAGCGGGACATTACAATGAGCAGTTCTTC. The chain couples TRBV18 to TRBJ2-1; the match to TRBD2 covers 13 bases. The CDR3 is made up of 17 amino acids. V shed 0 bases, J shed 4 bases, and the junction held 3 bases outside the gene matches. Germline values: CDR1 KGHSH, CDR2 LQKENI. The variable domain in full, with the rest retrieved from reference TRBV18 and TRBJ2-1, is NAGVMQNPRHLVRRRGQEARLRCSPMKGHSHVYWYRQLPEEGLKFMVYLQKENIIDESGMPKERFSAEFPKEGPSILRIQQVVRGDSAAYFCASSPPGLAGHYNEQFFGPGTRLTVL.

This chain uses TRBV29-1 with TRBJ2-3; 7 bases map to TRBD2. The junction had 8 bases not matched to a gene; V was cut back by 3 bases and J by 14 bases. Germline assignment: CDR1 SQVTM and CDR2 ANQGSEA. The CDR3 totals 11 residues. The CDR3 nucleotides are TGCAGCGTTGAGGGAGGGTTGGCTCGGTATTTT. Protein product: CSVEGGLARYF.